The T cell receptor (beta chain) under discussion was sequenced for a study of cytomegalovirus exposure and HLA in healthy donors. It was with 60 Vbeta and 13 Jbeta primers that the PCR ran. The assay was immunoSEQ multiplex PCR, and TCRdb's table has in-frame clones only and misses some. The sample holds approximately 170,000 clones, around 77% seen once. Study-level results: A later analysis showed that HLA-associated TCR beta chains had undergone more clonal expansion than equally common others. A cluster of highly shared sequence variants was likely a sequencing artifact.

With respect to this clone: Its antigen is not known.

The source is a female donor in good health and CMV-seronegative. Material for sequencing was PBMCs.

The CDR3 loop is CASSWTGAGELFF. The CDR3 region has the DNA TGTGCCAGCAGTTGGACAGGGGCCGGGGAGCTGTTTTTT. This chain links TRBV6-5 with TRBJ2-2; 9 nucleotides align to TRBD1. This CDR3 has 13 residues. With 4 bases clipped from V and 6 bases from J, the junction kept 0 bases outside the gene matches. CDR1 is MNHEY and CDR2 is SVGAGI in the germline V gene.